This note documents a single T cell receptor (beta chain) sequence. What it recognizes is unknown. This record comes from a study of T-cell reconstitution after alpha-beta-depleted transplantation in children. Overall study results and limits: Several hundred expanded graft clones reportedly were the source of alpha-beta T cells about two months after transplant.

Preparing the TCRbeta library involved the use of unique molecular identifiers. TCRdb used MiXCR to reprocess the PCR reads, holding one entry per CDR3 protein. The sample has about 250,000 distinct CDR3 sequences; about 24% are singletons. Germline V gives CDR1 SGHAT, CDR2 FQNNGV. Losses at the gene ends were 5 bases for V and 4 bases for J; bases not matched to a gene: 4. The CDR3 is 15 residues long. The sequencing used PBMCs, mostly from graft donor cells, collected 360 days after TCRalphabeta/CD19-depleted stem cell transplant. The sequence was collected from a female patient between 2 and 15 years old who had a stem cell transplant for congenital amegakaryocytic thrombocytopenia, so the T cells may come from the graft donor. The chain combines TRBV11-2 with TRBJ2-3, with 12 bases matching TRBD2. The CDR3 reads CASSPSGGAADTQYF. CDR3 nucleotides: TGTGCCAGCAGCCCTAGCGGGGGGGCGGCAGATACGCAGTATTTT.